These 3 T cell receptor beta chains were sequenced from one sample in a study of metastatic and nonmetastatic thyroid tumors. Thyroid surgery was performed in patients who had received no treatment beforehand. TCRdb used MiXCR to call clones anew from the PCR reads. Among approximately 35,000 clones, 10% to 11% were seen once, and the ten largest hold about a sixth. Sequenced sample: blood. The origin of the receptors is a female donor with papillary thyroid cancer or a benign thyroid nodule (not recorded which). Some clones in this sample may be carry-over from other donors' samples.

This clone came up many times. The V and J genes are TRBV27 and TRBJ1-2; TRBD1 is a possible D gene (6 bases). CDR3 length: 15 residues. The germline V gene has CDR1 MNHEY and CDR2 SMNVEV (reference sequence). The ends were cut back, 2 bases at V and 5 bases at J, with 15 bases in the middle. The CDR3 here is CASSLSAGTKYGYTF. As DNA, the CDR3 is TGTGCCAGCAGTTTAAGTGCCGGGACAAAGTATGGCTACACCTTC.

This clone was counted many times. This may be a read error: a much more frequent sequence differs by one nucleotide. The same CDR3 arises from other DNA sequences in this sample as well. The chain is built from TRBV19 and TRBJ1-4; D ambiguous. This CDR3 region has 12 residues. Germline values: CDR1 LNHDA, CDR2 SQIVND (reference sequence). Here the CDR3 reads CASMTLHEKLFF. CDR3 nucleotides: TGCGCCAGTATGACACTCCATGAAAAACTGTTTTTT.

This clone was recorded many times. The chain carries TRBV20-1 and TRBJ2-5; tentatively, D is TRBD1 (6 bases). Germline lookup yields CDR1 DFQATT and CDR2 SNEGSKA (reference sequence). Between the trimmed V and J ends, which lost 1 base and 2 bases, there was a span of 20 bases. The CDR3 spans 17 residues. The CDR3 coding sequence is TGCAGTGCTAGAGGCCAGACAGGCTACCCAGGGCAAGAGACCCAGTACTTC. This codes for CSARGQTGYPGQETQYF.